Listed below are T cell receptor beta chains from one sample, sequenced in a study of long-term antiretroviral therapy in people with HIV. Profiled with immunoSEQ multiplex PCR; TCRdb holds only in-frame clones, not every one. The sample contains tens of thousands of clones, 75% to 85% of which appear only once. The sequencing used unsorted PBMCs, collected 0.3 years after starting antiretroviral therapy. These receptors were collected from a man between 40 and 49 years old with HIV. CDR3s include the opening cysteine and the closing phenylalanine or tryptophan. D genes are given only for firm matches. Only some rows state a clone size, as once, few, many or a class for expanded clones.

V: TRBV7-2
size: .
D: .
J: TRBJ2-4
length: 14
CDR3: CASSFKRAKNIQYF
DNA: TGTGCCAGCAGCTTTAAAAGGGCCAAAAACATTCAGTACTTC

V: TRBV27
size: .
D: .
J: TRBJ1-1
length: 14
CDR3: CASSLIHMNTEAFF
DNA: TGTGCCAGCAGTTTAATCCACATGAACACTGAAGCTTTCTTT

V: TRBV9
size: .
D: .
J: TRBJ1-4
length: 15
CDR3: CASSSSGSTNEKLFF
DNA: TGTGCCAGCAGCTCCTCAGGGTCCACTAATGAAAAACTGTTTTTT

V: TRBV28
size: .
D: .
J: TRBJ1-6
length: 20
CDR3: CASSPFFVEPGDGRDSPLHF
DNA: TGTGCCAGCAGCCCCTTTTTCGTCGAACCTGGGGACGGCCGGGATTCACCCCTCCACTTT

V: TRBV6-6
size: .
D: TRBD1
J: TRBJ2-1
length: 14
CDR3: CASSTGQGYNEQFF
DNA: TGTGCCAGCAGCACGGGACAGGGGTACAATGAGCAGTTCTTC

V: TRBV6-1
size: .
D: TRBD1
J: TRBJ1-2
length: 14
CDR3: CASSEGTGLYGYTF
DNA: TGTGCCAGCAGTGAAGGGACAGGCTTATATGGCTACACCTTC

V: TRBV2
size: once
D: TRBD2
J: TRBJ2-1
length: 13
CDR3: CASRGGVYNEQFF
DNA: TGTGCCAGCAGGGGGGGGGTCTACAATGAGCAGTTCTTC

V: TRBV28
size: .
D: TRBD1
J: TRBJ2-3
length: 14
CDR3: CASSRDSHTDTQYF
DNA: TGTGCCAGCAGTAGGGACAGCCACACAGATACGCAGTATTTT

V: TRBV7-7
size: .
D: TRBD1
J: TRBJ2-5
length: 15
CDR3: CASSPLTGGRETQYF
DNA: TGTGCCAGCAGCCCCCTGACAGGGGGCAGAGAGACCCAGTACTTC

V: TRBV9
size: .
D: .
J: TRBJ1-1
length: 15
CDR3: CASSVGGRDHTEAFF
DNA: TGTGCCAGCAGCGTAGGTGGCCGGGATCACACTGAAGCTTTCTTT

V: TRBV6-5
size: .
D: .
J: TRBJ1-2
length: 14
CDR3: CASSYRDSNYGYTF
DNA: TGTGCCAGCAGTTATCGGGACTCGAACTATGGCTACACCTTC

V: TRBV5-4
size: .
D: .
J: TRBJ1-1
length: 13
CDR3: CASSFRGNTEAFF
DNA: TGTGCCAGCAGCTTCCGGGGCAACACTGAAGCTTTCTTT

V: TRBV27
size: once
D: TRBD2
J: TRBJ2-3
length: 15
CDR3: CASSLTSTSGFTQYF
DNA: TGTGCCAGCAGTTTAACGAGTACTAGCGGGTTTACGCAGTATTTT

V: TRBV18
size: few
D: TRBD2
J: TRBJ2-7
length: 14
CDR3: CASSARGGASEQYF
DNA: TGTGCCAGCTCAGCTCGCGGGGGGGCATCCGAGCAGTACTTC

V: TRBV18
size: .
D: .
J: TRBJ2-7
length: 15
CDR3: CASSPLGTTSYEQYF
DNA: TGTGCCAGCTCACCCCTCGGGACCACCTCCTACGAGCAGTACTTC

V: TRBV30
size: .
D: .
J: TRBJ1-5
length: 15
CDR3: CAWSVQTAINQPQHF
DNA: TGTGCCTGGAGTGTACAAACAGCCATTAATCAGCCCCAGCATTTT